This T cell receptor (beta chain) was identified during a study of control samples from healthy donors and cancer patients. With V trimmed by 0 bases and J by 5 bases, 5 bases remained unmatched. The CDR3 is made up of 16 amino acids. Looked up from germline, CDR1 is LGHNA and CDR2 is YSLEER. Generated by immunoSEQ multiplex PCR, the TCRdb table keeps only in-frame clones and is missing some. The sample holds about 75,000 clones; roughly 80% are singletons and the top ten take approximately 16%. Sequencing was performed on blood. The receptor was derived from a man over 45 in good health. This chain links TRBV4-3 with TRBJ2-3, with 10 positions matching TRBD2. The CDR3 here is CASSQEGTSAGDTQYF. In DNA form, the CDR3 reads TGCGCCAGCAGCCAAGAGGGGACTAGCGCTGGAGATACGCAGTATTTT.